This entry describes one TCR beta chain. Its antigen remains unknown. V dropped 4 bases and J dropped 9; count of bases not matched to a gene: 16. This CDR3 is 17 amino acids long. From germline, CDR1 is SGHAT and CDR2 FQNNGV. These data originate in a study of cytomegalovirus exposure and HLA in healthy donors. TCRdb keeps only in-frame clones here, not all; method: immunoSEQ multiplex PCR. The sample holds tens of thousands of clones; 95% to 97% are singletons and the top ten take about 10%. Whole-study findings and limits: First-cohort TCR clusters tended to co-occur in the 90 to 150 validation repertoires, a later analysis found.

This chain links TRBV11-2 with TRBJ2-1, with 9 bases fitting TRBD1. This sequence originates from a man between 25 and 39 years old in good health and CMV-seropositive. Sequenced material: PBMCs. The CDR3 DNA follows: TGTGCCAGCAGCTCCGGCGTTTATTCGACAGGGGGTGGTGAGCAGTTCTTC. Translation gives CASSSGVYSTGGGEQFF.